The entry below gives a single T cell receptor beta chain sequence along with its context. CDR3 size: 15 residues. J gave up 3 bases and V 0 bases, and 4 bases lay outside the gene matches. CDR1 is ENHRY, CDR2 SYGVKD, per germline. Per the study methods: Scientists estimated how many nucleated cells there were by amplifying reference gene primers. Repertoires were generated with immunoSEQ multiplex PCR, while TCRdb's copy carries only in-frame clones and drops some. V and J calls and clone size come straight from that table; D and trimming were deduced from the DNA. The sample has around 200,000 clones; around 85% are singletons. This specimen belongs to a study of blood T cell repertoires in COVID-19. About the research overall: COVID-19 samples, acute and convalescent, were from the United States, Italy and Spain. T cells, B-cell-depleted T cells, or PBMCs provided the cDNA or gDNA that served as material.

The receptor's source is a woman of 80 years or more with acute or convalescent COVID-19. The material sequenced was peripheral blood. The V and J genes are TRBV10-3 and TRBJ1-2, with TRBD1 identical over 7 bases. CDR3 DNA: TGTGCCATCAGTGAGTCGAAGGGGGCCTACTATGGCTACACCTTC. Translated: CAISESKGAYYGYTF.